This T cell receptor beta chain was captured by sequencing in a study of brain T cells in children with intractable seizures. The study, taken as a whole, reports: Only CDR3 sequence similarity suggested viral specificity, without known HCMV serostatus.

The ends were cut back, 5 bases at V and 0 bases at J, with 8 bases in the middle. Germline values: CDR1 SGDLS, CDR2 YYNGEE. This CDR3 is built from 14 residues. Surgery cases with the highest brain T cell transcript signatures were chosen for sequencing. As concerns this clone: Its matching antigen is unknown.

Profiled with immunoSEQ multiplex PCR; TCRdb holds only in-frame clones, not every one. In the table there are 100,000 to 120,000 clones, 85% to 95% of which are singletons. This TCR came from a boy under two years old with hemimegalencephaly and intractable seizures. This sequence joins TRBV9 and TRBJ2-2; D is unresolved. Sequenced here: peripheral blood, sampled at surgery. The CDR3 DNA reads as TGTGCCAGCAGGGGCAGGTCGAACACCGGGGAGCTGTTTTTT. Residues: CASRGRSNTGELFF.